Each of the 22 T cell receptor beta chains below was sequenced from the same sample in a study of CD8+CD57+ T cells in acquired aplastic anemia (dated by TCRdb to the late 2010s). Sequenced on an Illumina HiSeq 2000. TCR beta VDJ combination and CDR3 sequence profiling used genomic DNA as the template. TCRdb cleaned the public reads at Q25 with fastp, built clones with MiXCR and kept in-frame beta chains. Identical CDR3 proteins give one entry, which carries the most common genes and DNA. In all, the sample holds about 210,000 distinct CDR3 sequences, and around 63% of those were seen once. The top ten constitute 25% to 30% of the sample. The specimen sequenced was sorted CD4+, CD8+, or CD8+CD57+ T cells (not recorded which) from PBMCs. The source is a human donor in good health.

In DNA, the CDR3 is TGTGCCAGTAGTATCGGCAACAGGGGGTCAAATCAGCCCCAGCATTTT. This codes for CASSIGNRGSNQPQHF. The rearrangement uses TRBV19 and TRBJ1-5, with 8 nucleotides matching TRBD1. This CDR3 contains 16 residues. Germline V gene lookup returns CDR1 LNHDA and CDR2 SQIVND (reference sequence). J was trimmed by 4 bases and V by 3 bases; bases with no gene match: 8.

With regard to this clonotype: A much larger clonotype is one base distant, so this may be a read error. This rearrangement joins TRBV4-3 to TRBJ2-1; 8 nucleotides align to TRBD2. The germline V gene encodes CDR1 LGHNA and CDR2 YSLEER. The ends lost 1 base at V and 9 bases at J; junction bases unmatched: 8. The CDR3 loop spans 15 amino acids. CDR3 nucleotides: TGCGCCAGCAGCCAAGTATCCCGGGGACTAGGTGAGCAGTTCTTC. Protein: CASSQVSRGLGEQFF.

A note on this clonotype: At one of its ends the junction is not consistent with the germline gene, which may arise from a read error. CDR3 sequence (DNA): TGTGCCAGCAGCCCAACTGGGACAGCCAGTACAGATACGCAGTATTTT. Its protein is CASSPTGTASTDTQYF. The chain links TRBV5-1 to TRBJ2-3; TRBD1 agrees at 7 bases. The CDR3 is 16 residues long. CDR1 and CDR2 (germline): SGHRS, YFSETQ.

In its sample, this clonotype was seen a few times. This chain links TRBV7-8 with TRBJ2-5; D call uncertain. This CDR3 is 12 amino acids long. CDR1 is SGHVS, CDR2 FQNEAQ, per germline. Trimming left V 0 bases short and J 5 bases short, with 4 bases between. The CDR3 nucleotides read TGTGCCAGCAGCTTAGCCTCGGAGACCCAGTACTTC. Translation gives CASSLASETQYF.

This clonotype was found many times. The genes are TRBV6-5 and TRBJ2-5; unclear D gene. Germline lookup yields CDR1 MNHEY and CDR2 SVGAGI. The CDR3 has 12 residues. Between the trimmed V and J ends, which lost 0 bases and 5 bases, there was a span of 4 bases. The CDR3 is CASSYSSETQYF. As DNA, the CDR3 is TGTGCCAGCAGTTACTCCTCCGAGACCCAGTACTTC.

This clonotype was observed at least ten times. The CDR3 DNA sequence: TGTGCCAGCAGTTACTCGACGCGGTACACCGGGGAGCTGTTTTTT. Protein product: CASSYSTRYTGELFF. The chain employs TRBV6-5 and TRBJ2-2; D not resolved. Germline CDR1 MNHEY, CDR2 SVGAGI. The CDR3 is 15 residues long. Trimming left V 0 bases short and J 3 bases short, with 8 bases between.

The table lists this clonotype with a count of one. The gene calls are TRBV5-1 and TRBJ1-2, with TRBD1 matching 7 bases. Germline assignment: CDR1 SGHRS and CDR2 YFSETQ. This CDR3 region has 15 residues. V shed 4 bases and J 0 bases; nucleotides not matched to a gene: 6. The CDR3 sequence is CASSLGTDPNYGYTF. CDR3 coding DNA: TGCGCCAGCAGCCTCGGGACAGACCCTAACTATGGCTACACCTTC.

This clonotype has only one observation. This chain uses TRBV24-1 with TRBJ2-3; D may be TRBD1 (5 bases). CDR1 and CDR2 (germline): KGHDR, SFDVKD. The CDR3 sequence is 14 residues long. Trimming removed 5 bases at V and 4 bases at J, with 12 bases between. CDR3 in amino acids: CATSGAQGPDTQYF. The CDR3 nucleotides read TGTGCCACCAGTGGGGCCCAGGGTCCAGATACGCAGTATTTT.

The chain recombines TRBV20-1 with TRBJ1-1; D is undetermined. Between the trimmed V and J ends, which lost 1 base and 3 bases, there was a span of 15 bases. CDR1 DFQATT and CDR2 SNEGSKA come from the germline V gene (reference sequence). The CDR3 is made up of 15 amino acids. In DNA, the CDR3 is TGCAGTGCTAGAGCCGGGGAGTATATGGACACTGAAGCTTTCTTT. Translation: CSARAGEYMDTEAFF.

This clonotype occurred a few times. The J gene is TRBJ2-1, the V gene TRBV7-2; D perhaps matches TRBD1 (6 bases). From germline, CDR1 is SGHTA and CDR2 FQGNSA. This CDR3 has 15 residues. V was cut by 4 bases and J by 3 bases, with 13 bases left in between. This chain's CDR3 is CASSYGQNDYNEQFF. The DNA for the CDR3 is TGTGCCAGCAGCTATGGACAGAATGACTACAATGAGCAGTTCTTC.

The rearrangement links TRBV24-1 to TRBJ2-7; tentative D call: TRBD2 (5 bases). The CDR3 runs 14 residues. From germline, CDR1 is KGHDR and CDR2 SFDVKD. Trimming pared 5 bases from V and 0 bases from J, leaving 10 bases between. The CDR3 region has the DNA TGTGCCACCAGTGCCGAAGGGAGCTCCTACGAGCAGTACTTC. Translation gives CATSAEGSSYEQYF.

The rearrangement joins TRBV24-1 to TRBJ2-1; D is possibly TRBD2 (6 bases). Germline CDR1 and CDR2: KGHDR and SFDVKD. V shed 3 bases and J shed 9 bases, with 14 bases lying between them. This CDR3 contains 14 residues. CDR3 bases: TGTGCCACCAGTGATCCCGGGAAAGCGGGTGAGCAGTTCTTC. It codes for CATSDPGKAGEQFF.

This clonotype came up many times. The chain combines TRBV19 with TRBJ2-7, with TRBD2 matching 13 bases. The CDR3 consists of 18 residues. With 5 bases clipped from V and 2 bases from J, the junction kept 12 bases outside the gene matches. Germline CDR1 is LNHDA and CDR2 is SQIVND (reference sequence). CDR3 amino acids: CASSAGLAGVSTPYEQYF. DNA of the CDR3: TGTGCCAGTAGTGCCGGACTAGCGGGGGTGAGTACCCCCTACGAGCAGTACTTC.

The CDR3 DNA follows: TGCAGTGCTAGAGCGCCACAGGGCTCAGCTAACTATGGCTACACCTTC. This translates into CSARAPQGSANYGYTF. The chain carries TRBV20-1 and TRBJ1-2, with D possibly being TRBD1 (6 bases). Germline values: CDR1 DFQATT, CDR2 SNEGSKA (reference sequence). V gave up 1 base and J gave up 0 bases, with 15 bases separating them. This CDR3 spans 16 amino acids.

This clonotype was observed once. The chain is built from TRBV24-1 and TRBJ2-7; TRBD1 agrees at 10 bases. Germline CDR1 is KGHDR and CDR2 is SFDVKD. The CDR3 extends over 14 amino acids. V lost 4 bases to trimming and J lost 5 bases; unmatched junction nucleotides: 4. Written as DNA, the CDR3 is TGTGCCACCAGTGAGCAAGGGACAGGGGACGAGCAGTACTTC. Its protein product is CATSEQGTGDEQYF.

The V and J genes are TRBV7-8 and TRBJ2-3; perhaps TRBD2 as D (5 bases). Per germline, CDR1 SGHVS and CDR2 FQNEAQ. V lost 8 bases to trimming and J lost 0 bases, with 9 bases between them. This CDR3 comprises 13 residues. CDR3 protein: CASDGGSTDTQYF. The CDR3 DNA reads TGTGCCAGCGACGGAGGTAGCACAGATACGCAGTATTTT. Variable domain in full (rest from reference TRBV7-8 and TRBJ2-3): GAGVSQSPRYKVAKRGQDVALRCDPISGHVSLFWYQQALGQGPEFLTYFQNEAQLDKSGLPSDRFFAERPEGSVSTLKIQRTQQEDSAVYLCASDGGSTDTQYFGPGTRLTVL.

The CDR3 nucleotides read TGTGCCATCAGTGAGTCTGGTCCCAGAGGACACTATGGCTACACCTTC. Translation gives CAISESGPRGHYGYTF. V and J are TRBV10-3 and TRBJ1-2; D unresolved. Germline CDR1 and CDR2: ENHRY and SYGVKD. The CDR3 consists of 16 residues. V was trimmed by 0 bases and J by 3 bases, leaving 14 bases between them.

This clonotype was seen once. One end of the junction varies from germline; a read error may be responsible. The chain employs TRBV24-1 and TRBJ2-2, with 7 bases that match TRBD2. The germline V gene has CDR1 KGHDR and CDR2 SFDVKD. The CDR3 covers 16 residues. The CDR3 sequence is CTTRDRDYLNTGELFF. CDR3 sequence (DNA): TGTACCACCAGGGACCGGGACTACCTAAACACCGGGGAGCTGTTTTTT.

V is TRBV29-1 and J is TRBJ2-7; 8 bases are shared with TRBD1. Germline V gene lookup returns CDR1 SQVTM and CDR2 ANQGSEA. The CDR3 contains 13 residues. Trimming took 4 bases from V and 2 from J; bases not matched to a gene: 4. This CDR3 reads CSVAGGFTYEQYF. The CDR3 DNA follows: TGCAGCGTTGCAGGGGGCTTCACCTACGAGCAGTACTTC.

V and J are TRBV9 and TRBJ2-7; 8 bases map to TRBD2. V lost 3 bases to trimming and J lost 4 bases; unmatched junction nucleotides: 6. CDR1 and CDR2 from the germline V gene are SGDLS and YYNGEE. The CDR3 has 14 residues. CDR3: CASSGAGAQYEQYF. CDR3 nucleotide sequence: TGTGCCAGCAGCGGAGCGGGAGCCCAATACGAGCAGTACTTC.

Note on this clonotype: Sequence at one end of the junction differs from germline and may be a read error. The chain is built from TRBV7-9 and TRBJ2-2; D might be TRBD1 or TRBD2, each matching 5 bases. CDR3 length equals 16 residues. Germline loops: CDR1 SEHNR, CDR2 FQNEAQ (reference sequence). This CDR3 reads CASSLIGTQLAGELFF. CDR3 DNA: TGTGCCAGCAGCTTAATCGGGACCCAGCTAGCCGGGGAGCTGTTCTTT.

This clonotype was counted a few times. The chain couples TRBV19 to TRBJ1-1; TRBD1 might be the D (5 bases). Trimming took off 9 bases at V and 0 bases at J, with 17 bases between the two ends. The germline V gene has CDR1 LNHDA and CDR2 SQIVND (reference sequence). This CDR3 contains 15 residues. The CDR3 DNA reads as TGTGCCAGCAGTTTGGCTCCGGGGCTGAACACTGAAGCTTTCTTT. Translated, it gives CASSLAPGLNTEAFF.